The 22 T cell receptor beta chains below all came from one sample that was sequenced in a study of blood T cell repertoires in COVID-19 (dated by TCRdb to about 2020). Library construction relied on the immunoSEQ multiplex PCR assay. Entries here come from immuneACCESS through TCRdb and include only in-frame sequences with V and J called. Some clones fail to appear in such tables; in the studies checked, an unresolved V gene covers under half of the shortfall, and the cause of the remainder is unknown. Present in this sample are under 300,000 clones, approximately 79% of which were seen just once. The top ten clonotypes cover around 3.6% of the sample. Sequencing was carried out using peripheral blood. Receptors originate from a woman in her 40s with active or convalescent COVID-19.

The chain has TRBV19 and TRBJ2-2, with D perhaps matching TRBD1 (5 bases). Germline V CDR1 and CDR2: LNHDA, SQIVND (reference sequence). The CDR3 is 14 residues long. Trimming took 9 bases from V and 1 from J, leaving 12 bases between them. CDR3 nucleotides: TGTGCCAGCCGCAGGGAAAGGAACACCGGGGAGCTGTTTTTT. It translates to CASRRERNTGELFF.

V is TRBV9 and J is TRBJ1-2; perhaps TRBD1 as D (5 bases). CDR3 length equals 15 residues. Germline CDR1 is SGDLS and CDR2 is YYNGEE. Trimming removed 4 bases at V and 4 bases at J, with 17 bases between. Here the CDR3 reads CASSPRTGVSYGYTF. As DNA, the CDR3 is TGTGCCAGCAGCCCTAGGACGGGGGTAAGCTATGGCTACACCTTC. The variable domain in full, with the rest retrieved from reference TRBV9 and TRBJ1-2, is DSGVTQTPKHLITATGQRVTLRCSPRSGDLSVYWYQQSLDQGLQFLIQYYNGEERAKGNILERFSAQQFPDLHSELNLSSLELGDSALYFCASSPRTGVSYGYTFGSGTRLTVV.

The chain is built from TRBV30 and TRBJ1-2; D is possibly TRBD1 (6 bases). Per germline, CDR1 GTSNPN and CDR2 SVGIG (reference sequence). CDR3 length: 14 amino acids. The V end lost 4 bases, the J end lost 0 bases, and 12 bases lay between the germline ends. The CDR3 reads CAWINREANYGYTF. The CDR3 bases are TGTGCCTGGATTAACAGGGAAGCTAACTATGGCTACACCTTC.

The CDR3 loop reads CATSSLQSSPLHF. CDR3 nucleotides: TGTGCCACCAGCAGTCTACAGAGTTCACCCCTCCACTTT. V and J are TRBV15 and TRBJ1-6; D not resolved. CDR1 and CDR2 (germline): LNHNV, YYDKDF (reference sequence). The CDR3 has 13 amino acids. V was cut by 3 bases and J by 9 bases, with 9 bases left in between.

This chain uses TRBV5-3 with TRBJ2-3; 9 bases are a match to TRBD1. TRBV5-3 carries the ORF label, with uncertain function. The CDR3 sequence is 15 residues long. The V segment lost 4 bases and the J segment 2 bases; nucleotides outside the gene matches: 5. The CDR3 DNA reads as TGTGCCAGAAGCACCCGGGACAGGGACACAGATACGCAGTATTTT. Residues: CARSTRDRDTDTQYF.

This clone was detected only a few times. The chain carries TRBV7-9 and TRBJ2-1; the D gene is possibly TRBD2 (6 bases). V was cut by 1 base and J by 9 bases, with 13 bases left in between. CDR1 is SEHNR, CDR2 FQNEAQ, per germline (reference sequence). The CDR3 sequence is 14 residues long. CDR3 in amino acids: CASSLVGGSGEQFF. The DNA of the CDR3 is TGTGCCAGCAGCTTAGTGGGGGGATCAGGTGAGCAGTTCTTC.

This clone was counted a few times. J is TRBJ1-2 and V is TRBV5-6, with D perhaps matching TRBD1 (5 bases). There are 11 residues in the CDR3. The germline V and J ends were trimmed by 7 bases and 8 bases, with 12 bases remaining between them. The germline gives CDR1 SGHDT, CDR2 YYEEEE. CDR3 in amino acids: CASHSGGGYTF. The CDR3 DNA follows: TGTGCCAGCCACTCGGGGGGAGGCTACACCTTC.

The chain recombines TRBV6-5 with TRBJ1-1; D is perhaps TRBD1 (6 bases). Germline loops: CDR1 MNHEY, CDR2 SVGAGI. The CDR3 has 11 amino acids. Trimming removed 6 bases at V and 9 bases at J, with 11 bases between. The CDR3 DNA reads as TGTGCCAGCAGATCCCAGGGGAAAGCTTTCTTT. It specifies CASRSQGKAFF.

This clone is a singleton in its sample. The rearrangement joins TRBV27 to TRBJ2-1; maybe TRBD1 (5 bases). Looked up from germline, CDR1 is MNHEY and CDR2 is SMNVEV (reference sequence). CDR3 length: 14 amino acids. V shed 8 bases and J shed 5 bases, with 16 bases lying between them. The CDR3 bases are TGTGCCAGCCATAGGGCGACAGCAAACAATGAGCAGTTCTTC. It is translated as CASHRATANNEQFF.

There are a few counts of this clone. This chain uses TRBV11-3 with TRBJ1-1; 7 bases are shared with TRBD1. V trimming: 5 bases; J trimming: 4 bases; junction bases outside the gene matches: 7. Germline V gene data show CDR1 as SGHNT and CDR2 as YENEEA. The CDR3 runs 14 residues. CDR3 nucleotide sequence: TGTGCCAGCAGCCAAGGGGGCCAAGTCACTGAAGCTTTCTTT. This codes for CASSQGGQVTEAFF.

This chain joins TRBV11-3 and TRBJ2-1, with D possibly being TRBD2 (6 bases). This CDR3 region has 14 residues. Germline V gene sequence: CDR1 SGHNT, CDR2 YENEEA. The V end was cut by 4 bases, the J end by 12 bases, with 19 bases between. CDR3 DNA: TGTGCCAGCAGCTCAGACTCTAGCGCGGGTCGGCAGTTCTTC. Translated: CASSSDSSAGRQFF.

The chain recombines TRBV6-5 with TRBJ1-2; D unclear. V was pared by 2 bases and J by 4 bases, with 8 bases between. Germline assignment: CDR1 MNHEY and CDR2 SVGAGI. The CDR3 runs 13 residues. CDR3 loop: CASSYPNSYGYTF. The CDR3 DNA follows: TGTGCCAGCAGTTACCCCAACTCCTATGGCTACACCTTC.

The rearrangement joins TRBV2 to TRBJ2-2, with 8 bases aligning to TRBD1. Germline values: CDR1 SNHLY, CDR2 FYNNEI. V lost 6 bases to trimming and J lost 5 bases; unmatched junction nucleotides: 8. The CDR3 has 15 residues. The CDR3 region has the DNA TGTGCCAGCAGCAGGACAGGGACTGGTACCGGGGAGCTGTTTTTT. This translates into CASSRTGTGTGELFF. Drawing the rest from reference TRBV2 and TRBJ2-2, the complete variable domain is EPEVTQTPSHQVTQMGQEVILRCVPISNHLYFYWYRQILGQKVEFLVSFYNNEISEKSEIFDDQFSVERPDGSNFTLKIRSTKLEDSAMYFCASSRTGTGTGELFFGEGSRLTVL.

The chain has TRBV5-1 and TRBJ2-6; D gene ambiguous. Per the germline V gene, CDR1 is SGHRS and CDR2 is YFSETQ. V was cut by 4 bases and J by 0 bases, with 17 bases left in between. This CDR3 region has 18 residues. Here the CDR3 reads CASSPVPESYSGANVLTF. Here the CDR3 DNA reads TGCGCCAGCAGCCCCGTCCCAGAATCGTACTCTGGGGCCAACGTCCTGACTTTC. The whole variable domain, remainder taken from reference TRBV5-1 and TRBJ2-6, is KAGVTQTPRYLIKTRGQQVTLSCSPISGHRSVSWYQQTPGQGLQFLFEYFSETQRNKGNFPGRFSGRQFSNSRSEMNVSTLELGDSALYLCASSPVPESYSGANVLTFGAGSRLTVL.

The V call is TRBV3-1 (or the pseudogene TRBV3-2), the J call TRBJ2-5; no clear D gene. Germline V gives CDR1 LGHDT, CDR2 YNNKEL (reference sequence). The CDR3 loop spans 14 amino acids. Between the trimmed V and J ends, which lost 4 bases and 1 base, there was a span of 10 bases. CDR3: CASSPPLVQETQYF. Written as DNA, the CDR3 is TGTGCCAGCAGCCCCCCGCTAGTCCAAGAGACCCAGTACTTC.

This chain links TRBV2 with TRBJ1-6; possibly TRBD1 for D (5 bases). Trimming took 5 bases from V and 7 from J, leaving 9 bases between them. The CDR3 is made up of 13 amino acids. In germline, CDR1 is SNHLY, CDR2 FYNNEI. CDR3 nucleotide sequence: TGTGCCAGCAGTCCAGGGCCGAATTCACCCCTCCACTTT. Amino acids: CASSPGPNSPLHF.

This clone was seen once. The chain combines TRBV7-9 with TRBJ1-1; D not resolved. This CDR3 is built from 14 residues. Between the trimmed V and J ends, which lost 5 bases and 6 bases, there was a span of 16 bases. The germline CDR1 and CDR2 sequences are SEHNR and FQNEAQ (reference sequence). CDR3 nucleotides: TGTGCCAGCAGCCCCGACCCAGAGGGAGCTGAAGCTTTCTTT. Its protein product is CASSPDPEGAEAFF.

Here the CDR3 reads CASSFSSYGYTF. CDR3 DNA sequence: TGTGCCAGCAGTTTCTCGAGTTATGGCTACACCTTC. J is TRBJ1-2 and V is TRBV28; D is unresolved. Trimming removed 3 bases from V and 5 bases from J, with 7 bases in between. CDR1 and CDR2 (germline): MDHEN, SYDVKM. This CDR3 spans 12 amino acids.

V gene TRBV28 combines with J gene TRBJ1-5; D might be TRBD1 (5 bases). Germline assignment: CDR1 MDHEN and CDR2 SYDVKM. Between the trimmed V and J ends, which lost 5 bases and 0 bases, there was a span of 8 bases. The CDR3 spans 14 residues. CDR3 in amino acids: CASSHDSSNQPQHF. The CDR3 nucleotides read TGTGCCAGCAGTCATGACAGTAGCAATCAGCCCCAGCATTTT.

The V gene is TRBV2, the J gene TRBJ1-2, with no clear D. Germline-derived CDR1 and CDR2 are SNHLY and FYNNEI. The V end lost 7 bases, the J end lost 2 bases, and 8 bases lay between the germline ends. The length of the CDR3 is 12 residues. CDR3 coding DNA: TGTGCCAGCATGGGCCTAAACTATGGCTACACCTTC. Its translation: CASMGLNYGYTF.

The chain has TRBV4-2 and TRBJ2-1; TRBD2 might be the D (6 bases). The V gene lost 1 base and the J gene lost 3 bases, with 13 bases spanning the gap. Per germline, CDR1 LGHNA and CDR2 YNFKEQ. The CDR3 has 16 amino acids. The CDR3 loop is CASSQVTSGVYNEQFF. The CDR3, as DNA: TGTGCCAGCAGCCAAGTGACTAGTGGGGTCTACAATGAGCAGTTCTTC.

V and J are TRBV28 and TRBJ1-6; the match to TRBD1 covers 11 bases. The junction had 3 bases not matched to a gene; V was cut back by 8 bases and J by 3 bases. CDR3 length equals 15 residues. Germline CDR1 and CDR2: MDHEN and SYDVKM. The CDR3 DNA follows: TGTGCCAGCGACGGGACAGGGGGCTATAATTCACCCCTCCACTTT. Amino acid sequence: CASDGTGGYNSPLHF. Complete variable domain (other parts from reference TRBV28 and TRBJ1-6): DVKVTQSSRYLVKRTGEKVFLECVQDMDHENMFWYRQDPGLGLRLIYFSYDVKMKEKGDIPEGYSVSREKKERFSLILESASTNQTSMYLCASDGTGGYNSPLHFGNGTRLTVT.